This TCR beta chain was captured by sequencing in a study of regulatory T cells in long-lasting Graves disease (dated by TCRdb to about 2021). Regarding the complete study: To count as having persistent Graves' disease, a patient had to have received antithyroid drug treatment for over 5 years with TSH receptor autoantibodies remaining persistently positive. This study used TCR sequencing and RNA sequencing of peripheral blood to compare persistent Graves' disease patients against newly diagnosed Graves' disease patients. The study was registered as a clinical trial and conducted in China. A total of roughly 35 samples underwent TCR sequencing: some 13 from persistent and roughly 20 from newly diagnosed Graves' disease patients. Persistent Graves' disease patients in the clinical cohort had taken antithyroid drugs for around 10 years on average. The paper as a whole reports these results and caveats: More public clonotypes were shared among persistent patients (about 2,800) than among newly diagnosed patients (roughly 1,000). Only the TCR beta chain was sequenced and analyzed. Compared with newly diagnosed patients, patients with persistent Graves' disease had lower TCR Shannon entropy and fewer highly expanded clones, which suggests clonal expansion. Because the primary lesion, thyroid tissue, could not be accessed, the study looked at peripheral blood alone. The authors acknowledged the small sample size as a limitation that may reduce accuracy. TRBV28, TRBJ1-2 and TRBJ2-5 were preferentially used in persistent disease, while TRBV20-1 and TRBJ2-1 were favored in newly diagnosed disease.

The sample's time point label, in plain terms: persistent/refractory GD, antithyroid drugs over 5 years with positive TRAb. RNA was extracted from PBMCs in TRIzol for both TCR sequencing and RNA sequencing. The diagnosis of Graves' disease was made according to American Thyroid Association guidelines. Recruitment of patients was carried out at an endocrinology department in Xi'an, China. Each patient gave about 10 milliliters of peripheral blood, collected in an EDTA anticoagulant tube. Ficoll Paque Plus density gradient separation was used to isolate PBMCs, and no further T cell sorting was done. An Agilent 2100 Bioanalyzer and agarose gel were used to check RNA quality, and a NanoDrop 2000 was used to measure RNA concentration. Remarks on this clonotype: Its recognized antigen is unknown. This may be a read error: a much more frequent sequence differs by one nucleotide.

The germline V gene (reference sequence) supplies CDR1 MNHEY and CDR2 SMNVEV. From its cysteine to its phenylalanine, the CDR3 spans 15 amino acids. Kept here is only the CDR3 DNA, which spans 45 bases and is read in frame from base 1. Deletion took 0 bases off V and 6 bases off J, with a span of 14 bases between the germline ends. The library was made by multiplex PCR. The instrument given in TCRdb is Illumina HiSeq 4000. iRepertoire HTBI primers and Arm-PCR amplification of CDR3 regions were used to construct TCR beta libraries. Before sequencing, the PCR products went through gel purification. Per the original workflow: Across samples, approximately 68 TRBV and 13 to 15 TRBJ segments were identified and used for gene usage analysis of CDR3 amino acid clonotypes. COPE and FqMerger were used to merge the filtered high-quality paired reads into contigs. BLAST was used to align contigs to IMGT TRBV, TRBD and TRBJ reference genes, with CDR3 defined following IMGT. Clonotypes above 0.1% frequency were classified as highly expanded clones. Shannon entropy served as the measure of repertoire diversity, while the Gini coefficient captured V-J evenness. A clonotype was considered public if more than one individual shared it. Using fastp trimming at Q25 and MiXCR clonotype assembly, TCRdb reanalyzed the public sequencing data and kept in-frame beta chains. Identical CDR3 protein sequences are pooled into one entry, listed with their most common genes and DNA. The V and J calls shown here were made by TCRdb, not taken from the authors' results. The sample table contains about 470,000 distinct CDR3 sequences; only one count was recorded for about a fifth of them. Jointly, the top ten make up about 6.6% of the sample.

The sample was peripheral blood mononuclear cells (PBMCs), taken when the disease was refractory, from a patient treated with antithyroid drugs. The sequence is built from TRBV27 and TRBJ1-2, with an unclear D gene assignment. The sequence was collected from a female donor with Graves disease. The base sequence is TGTGCCAGCAGTTTATCGCCAGGCAGCTTCAATGGCTACACCTTC. It encodes CASSLSPGSFNGYTF.